This T cell receptor beta chain was identified in a study of early T cells in non-severe SARS-CoV-2 infection. The overall study: Sequenced bulk RNA came from whole blood that was unsorted, and chains were unpaired.

This clonotype was counted many times. One entry per CDR3 protein, called by TCRdb with MiXCR from the 5' RACE reads. The sample lists tens of thousands of distinct CDR3 sequences, roughly 15% seen once, with roughly 4.7% in the top ten. The CDR3 is 16 residues long. CDR1 and CDR2 (germline): SEHNR, FQNEAQ (reference sequence). The V end lost 3 bases, the J end lost 0 bases, and 13 bases lay between the germline ends. The clonotype was recovered from an adult who was a healthcare worker with PCR-confirmed SARS-CoV-2 infection or an uninfected control (not recorded which). The chain links TRBV7-9 to TRBJ2-3; D might be TRBD1 or TRBD2, each matching 6 bases. Source: whole blood, taken at baseline. The CDR3 DNA is TGTGCCAGCAGCTTTGACCGGGGGCTAAGCACAGATACGCAGTATTTT. Its translation: CASSFDRGLSTDTQYF.